This TCR beta chain was sequenced for a study of graft-versus-host responses after intestinal transplantation. As for the study in general: Multivisceral, liver-intestinal, or isolated intestinal grafts were transplanted into recipients. The study's findings and limits: Elevated graft-versus-host to host-versus-graft clonal ratios in allografts were recorded for patients with graft-donor T cell macrochimerism. In recipient marrow, GvH clones were found, and some appeared first in ileum or blood. Early post-transplant falls in HvG clones accompanied the peak levels of circulating GvH clones.

Profiled with immunoSEQ multiplex PCR; TCRdb holds only in-frame clones, not every one. The data contain over 80,000 clones, 86% of them singletons. V was cut by 4 bases and J by 3 bases, with 18 bases left in between. Germline V gives CDR1 MGHRA, CDR2 YSYEKL. This CDR3 spans 16 amino acids. Comment on this clone: Its antigen is currently unknown.

The starting material was PBMCs, obtained 255 days after intestinal transplant. The clonotype comes from a human patient who received an intestinal transplant, so some T cells may come from the graft donor. This sequence joins TRBV4-1 and TRBJ1-2, with D perhaps TRBD1 (6 bases). The CDR3 nucleotides are TGCGCCAGCAGCCGAGTACCCACAGGGACCGACTATGGCTACACCTTC. It specifies CASSRVPTGTDYGYTF.